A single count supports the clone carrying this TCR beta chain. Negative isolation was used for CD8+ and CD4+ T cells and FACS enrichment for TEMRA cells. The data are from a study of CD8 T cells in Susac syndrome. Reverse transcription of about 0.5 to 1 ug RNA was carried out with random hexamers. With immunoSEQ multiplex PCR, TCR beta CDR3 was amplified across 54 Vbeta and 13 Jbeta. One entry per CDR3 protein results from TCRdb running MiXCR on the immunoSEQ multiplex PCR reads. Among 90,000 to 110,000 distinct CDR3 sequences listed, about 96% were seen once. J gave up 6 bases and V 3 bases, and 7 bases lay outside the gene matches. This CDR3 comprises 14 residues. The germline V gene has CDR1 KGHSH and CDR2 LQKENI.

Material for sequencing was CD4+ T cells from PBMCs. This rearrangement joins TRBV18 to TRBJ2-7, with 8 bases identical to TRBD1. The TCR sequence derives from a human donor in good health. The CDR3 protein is CASSPLTGEAEQYF. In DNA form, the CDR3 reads TGTGCCAGCTCACCCTTGACAGGGGAAGCCGAGCAGTACTTC.